The following is a TCR beta chain sequence with its context. What it recognizes is unknown. Sequenced by immunoSEQ multiplex PCR; TCRdb stores in-frame clones only, minus some. Of under 50,000 clones in the sample, around 80% were seen once. This record comes from a study of OX40 agonist ivuxolimab in advanced cancers. The study's findings and limits: The average count of expanded clones was higher among CD8+ T cells than among CD4+.

V gave up 4 bases and J gave up 4 bases; unmatched junction bases: 7. This CDR3 has 15 residues. CDR1 and CDR2 (germline): MGHRA, YSYEKL. Patients with a history of autoimmune disease or on systemic immunosuppression were excluded. The TCR was taken from an adult with an advanced solid tumor such as melanoma, head and neck, liver or kidney cancer. The sequencing here drew on CD4+ or CD8+ T cells sorted from blood, taken in a trial of the OX40 agonist ivuxolimab. The V and J genes are TRBV4-1 and TRBJ1-5, with 7 bases matching TRBD1. CDR3 nucleotides: TGCGCCAGCAGCCTACATGGACAGGTTAATCAGCCCCAGCATTTT. It codes for CASSLHGQVNQPQHF.